This paragraph covers one TCR beta chain sequence. Its antigen target is currently unknown. No clone much larger than this one lies a single base away; base qualities are absent. Using the deep immunoSEQ assay, TCR CDR3 regions were amplified from genomic DNA by multiplex PCR. Genomic DNA extracted from each cell subset was distributed evenly over all wells of several immunoSEQ 96-well plates, and each plate served as one replicate. Each replicate PCR for sorted subsets received approximately 220 ng genomic DNA, equal to some 32,000 T cell genomes. Purified libraries were quantified with a Qubit 3.0 fluorometer, sized on a Bioanalyzer 2100, and re-quantified with the KAPA Library Quantification kit. Every immunoSEQ 96-well plate was sequenced on a dedicated single-read 150-cycle Illumina NextSeq 550 flow cell. From the authors' description of their analysis: Because the immunoSEQ output included only junctional sequences and no quality scores, the filtering could not be the same as the filtering used for full-length reads. To assign V/J genes and CDR3, sequences were annotated using PyIR, a Python wrapper for IgBLAST v1.9, with IMGT germline references. Reads were filtered out if the reads had weak V/J assignments (E-value above 1e-6), no CDR3, stop codons, out-of-frame junctions, or ambiguous translated residues. V3J clonotypes were defined by identical inferred V gene, J gene, and CDR3 amino acid sequence. Percentage overlap between repertoires was computed as shared unique clonotypes divided by the size of the smaller repertoire. Repertoire richness was assessed with RTK rarefaction, the Chao1 estimator, and Recon v2.1 estimates of unobserved clonotypes. Generation probabilities for all TCRbeta clonotypes obtained by the gDNA method from several donors were computed using OLGA. What TCRdb holds here is the immuneACCESS table cut down to in-frame rearrangements. Part of the clones is not present; checked against another copy, under half of the missing clones reflect an unresolved V gene, and the others are unexplained. That table is the source of V, J and clone size, and D and trimming were worked out from the DNA. The sample data list around 600,000 clones, and about 95% of these were observed just once. The ten largest clones represent approximately 0.12% of the sample.

Reading the germline V gene (reference sequence) gives CDR1 LNHDA and CDR2 SQIVND. Measured from the cysteine to the phenylalanine, the CDR3 is 15 residues long. Of all the DNA, just the CDR3 is kept, 45 bases in frame from base 1. Germline trimming: 5 bases from V, 2 bases from J; junction bases outside gene matches: 6. These data come from a study of shared clonotypes between healthy human individuals (dated by TCRdb to the early 2020s). For the study in its entirety: A couple of women and a few men aged 18 to 49 years were included in the cohort. To increase sequencing depth and limit assay-specific biases, TCR repertoire library preparation and sequencing were carried out by different laboratories using diverse techniques. To estimate repertoire size and how much clonotypes are shared between individuals, the study performed deep sequencing of blood TCR repertoires from five healthy adults. Each donor's leukapheresis produced roughly between roughly 0.94 and 9.5 billion PBMCs. For each donor, CD4 naive and CD4 memory were each run on three plates, CD8 naive on two plates, and CD8 memory on one plate.

CD8 naive samples were CD45RO-negative cells positively selected for CCR7, giving a CD45RA+CCR7+ population that excluded TemRA cells. Healthy HIV-negative adults with no recently reported acute infections or vaccinations were included as donors. Every donor was a Caucasian adult residing in Nashville, Tennessee, USA. Blood was obtained by leukapheresis, after which PBMCs were separated by Ficoll-Histopaque density gradient centrifugation and cryopreserved in liquid nitrogen vapor phase. Analytical flow cytometry was used to check the purity and quantity of every magnetically sorted T cell population. Each sorted fraction had its genomic DNA isolated and then quantified by UV absorbance on a Nanodrop 2000c. Findings and caveats that apply to the study as a whole: Naive subsets generally had larger estimated clonotype richness than memory subsets did. Because the study included only a small number of donors, the genetic and exposure-history diversity represented was limited. Sampling was restricted to blood, and TCR repertoires in tissues likely differ from the TCR repertoires found in blood. Compared with non-shared clonotypes, clonotypes shared by all four sorted-subset donors had higher generation probabilities. Based on pairwise subsampling, the degree of clonotype sharing among donors was expected to be affected by sequencing depth. About 5% of naive CD4, 3.5% of naive CD8, approximately 2.2% of memory CD4, and 0.35% to 0.4% of memory CD8 clonotypes were shared across several donors. Rarefaction of sorted-subset datasets indicated incomplete sequencing despite the large sequencing depth.

The source of this sequence is a woman aged 25-40 years in good health. The chain links TRBV19 with TRBJ2-7, and 10 junction bases match TRBD2. Sequencing was done on a sample of naive CD8+ T cells sorted from blood. Sample cell subset or site, as interpreted from the label and publication: CD45RA+CCR7+. The DNA sequence reads TGTGCCAGTAGTTCTGGGCTAGCGGGGGCCTACGAGCAGTACTTC. It translates to CASSSGLAGAYEQYF.